The next 19 T cell receptor beta chains were all read from a single sample in a study of T cell responses to AZD1222 COVID-19 vaccine. Profiled with immunoSEQ multiplex PCR; TCRdb holds only in-frame clones, not every one. The table shows 73,000 or so clones, with 80% occurring only once. This specimen consisted of peripheral blood, obtained 28 days after the second AZD1222 dose. Every receptor here comes from an adult who received the AZD1222 COVID-19 vaccine.

The chain combines TRBV29-1 with TRBJ2-5; 8 nucleotides line up with TRBD1. CDR3 length equals 13 residues. The trim removed 4 bases at V and 2 bases at J, leaving 3 bases unmatched. The V gene's germline CDR1 is SQVTM and CDR2 ANQGSEA. The CDR3: CSVGTGRQETQYF. In DNA form, the CDR3 reads TGCAGCGTTGGGACAGGGCGACAAGAGACCCAGTACTTC.

The chain's CDR3 is CASSPGTRSGRQFF. CDR3 coding DNA: TGTGCCAGCAGCCCCGGGACCCGGTCGGGGCGGCAGTTCTTC. The chain uses TRBV7-2 and TRBJ2-1; tentatively, D is TRBD1 or TRBD2 (5 bases each). The germline gives CDR1 SGHTA, CDR2 FQGNSA. V was shortened by 5 bases and J by 12 bases, with 20 bases between the two germline ends. This CDR3 spans 14 amino acids.

This clone was found a few times. The chain has TRBV28 and TRBJ1-5; 9 positions match TRBD1. The J segment lost 7 bases and the V segment lost 3 bases, leaving 7 bases of the junction unmatched. The CDR3 runs to 15 residues. Germline assignment: CDR1 MDHEN and CDR2 SYDVKM. CDR3 nucleotide sequence: TGTGCCAGCAGTTTTCTGGACAGGGGATGGCAGCCCCAGCATTTT. It yields the protein CASSFLDRGWQPQHF.

This chain links TRBV7-3 with TRBJ2-1; 8 positions match TRBD1. The CDR3 contains 14 residues. Trimming cost V 2 bases and J 5 bases; bases outside gene matches: 2. Germline CDR1 and CDR2: SGHTA and FQGTGA. In DNA, the CDR3 is TGTGCCAGCAGCTTATCGACAGGGGACAATGAGCAGTTCTTC. It specifies CASSLSTGDNEQFF.

The chain joins TRBV28 to TRBJ1-5; D is unresolved. V was trimmed by 3 bases and J by 2 bases, leaving 14 bases between them. Germline V lookup: CDR1 MDHEN, CDR2 SYDVKM. The CDR3 is 16 amino acids. CDR3 sequence (DNA): TGTGCCAGCAGTTTGAGCGGCGTGGTGGGCAATCAGCCCCAGCATTTT. Amino acids: CASSLSGVVGNQPQHF.

This clone showed up just once. The chain is built from TRBV28 and TRBJ1-5; D gene ambiguous. Germline V gene data show CDR1 as MDHEN and CDR2 as SYDVKM. Trimming cost V 5 bases and J 5 bases, with 10 bases left between them. This CDR3 region has 13 residues. The CDR3 DNA follows: TGTGCCAGCAGTCCGCCTATAGATCAGCCCCAGCATTTT. It specifies CASSPPIDQPQHF.

The V call is TRBV29-1, the J call TRBJ2-3; D possibly corresponds to TRBD2 (6 bases). This CDR3 spans 13 amino acids. Germline lookup yields CDR1 SQVTM and CDR2 ANQGSEA. V lost 2 bases, J lost 1 base, and 7 bases lay in between. CDR3 sequence: CSVEWGGTDTQYF. CDR3 nucleotide sequence: TGCAGCGTTGAATGGGGGGGCACAGATACGCAGTATTTT.

The V and J genes are TRBV10-3 and TRBJ2-3, with D unresolved. CDR3 size: 14 residues. Germline assignment: CDR1 ENHRY and CDR2 SYGVKD. V shed 1 base and J shed 4 bases, with 9 bases lying between them. The CDR3 region has the DNA TGTGCCATCAGTGAGTACCTATCGGCAGATACGCAGTATTTT. Its translation: CAISEYLSADTQYF.

The chain is built from TRBV6-5 and TRBJ2-1; D may be TRBD1 or TRBD2 (5 bases each). Per germline, CDR1 MNHEY and CDR2 SVGAGI. V was shortened by 4 bases and J by 6 bases, with 13 bases between the two germline ends. The CDR3 covers 14 residues. The CDR3 protein is CASSLGDVTNEQFF. The CDR3 DNA follows: TGTGCCAGCAGTTTGGGGGACGTTACCAATGAGCAGTTCTTC.

V and J are TRBV7-2 and TRBJ1-5; D is unresolved. This CDR3 contains 16 residues. Germline assignment: CDR1 SGHTA and CDR2 FQGNSA. The germline V and J ends were trimmed by 0 bases and 2 bases, with 11 bases remaining between them. The CDR3 here is CASSLASPPGNQPQHF. In DNA, the CDR3 is TGTGCCAGCAGCTTAGCTAGCCCACCCGGCAATCAGCCCCAGCATTTT.

CDR3 sequence: CASSLGQGTYNEQFF. The DNA for the CDR3 is TGTGCCAGCAGCTTGGGACAGGGTACCTACAATGAGCAGTTCTTC. The rearrangement joins TRBV7-6 to TRBJ2-1, with 9 bases matching TRBD1. The CDR3 is 15 residues long. CDR1 and CDR2 (germline): SGHVS, FNYEAQ. V lost 3 bases and J lost 2; bases outside the gene matches: 2.

The chain links TRBV7-8 to TRBJ2-7; 7 nucleotides line up with TRBD1. Germline CDR1 reads SGHVS; CDR2 reads FQNEAQ. Losses at the gene ends were 4 bases for V and 2 bases for J; bases not matched to a gene: 8. The length of the CDR3 is 15 residues. The CDR3 reads CASSYLQGHTYEQYF. CDR3 coding DNA: TGTGCCAGCAGCTATTTACAGGGGCACACCTACGAGCAGTACTTC.

The chain joins TRBV18 to TRBJ1-1, with TRBD1 matching 7 bases. The CDR3 is 15 amino acids. V was clipped by 2 bases and J by 0 bases; unmatched bases: 3. The V gene's germline CDR1 is KGHSH and CDR2 LQKENI. The CDR3 DNA follows: TGTGCCAGCTCACCAAGGGGGCCCATGAACACTGAAGCTTTCTTT. This gives the protein CASSPRGPMNTEAFF.

V and J are TRBV29-1 and TRBJ2-3; D is uncertain. The V gene's germline CDR1 is SQVTM and CDR2 ANQGSEA. V was trimmed by 2 bases and J by 0 bases, leaving 3 bases between them. This CDR3 region has 12 residues. For the CDR3, the DNA is TGCAGCGTTGAACCTAGCACAGATACGCAGTATTTT. Translating it yields CSVEPSTDTQYF.

The rearrangement uses TRBV6-2 or TRBV6-3 and TRBJ1-2; D gene ambiguous. Trimming removed 2 bases at V and 6 bases at J, with 7 bases between. The CDR3 has 12 residues. Germline CDR1 is MNHEY and CDR2 is SVGEGT. CDR3: CASSYVRDGYTF. The CDR3 coding sequence is TGTGCCAGCAGTTACGTGCGTGATGGCTACACCTTC.

This chain joins TRBV10-3 and TRBJ2-5; 9 bases agree with TRBD2. The CDR3 covers 14 residues. The V gene end was trimmed by 10 bases and the J gene end by 1 base; junction bases not matched to a gene: 7. The germline V gene has CDR1 ENHRY and CDR2 SYGVKD. The CDR3 DNA sequence: TGTGCCAACTCTCTTAGCGGGAGCCAAGAGACCCAGTACTTC. Encoded protein: CANSLSGSQETQYF.

V usage is TRBV7-9 and J usage is TRBJ2-7; no firm D call. Deletions cut 3 bases from V and 2 bases from J, with 14 bases between. The CDR3 runs to 15 residues. CDR1 is SEHNR, CDR2 FQNEAQ, per germline (reference sequence). The CDR3 DNA is TGTGCCAGCAGCTTGCCCGAGACTGGCACCTACGAGCAGTACTTC. Translation gives CASSLPETGTYEQYF.

V and J are TRBV10-3 and TRBJ2-3, with a possible D match to TRBD1 (5 bases). CDR3 length: 16 residues. Trimming took off 3 bases at V and 6 bases at J, with 19 bases between the two ends. Germline CDR1 ENHRY, CDR2 SYGVKD. The CDR3 DNA sequence: TGTGCCATCAGTGAAGGGGCAGCCCTCGCCCGGGATACGCAGTATTTT. Its translation: CAISEGAALARDTQYF.

This chain connects TRBV3-1 (or the pseudogene TRBV3-2) to TRBJ2-1; D might be TRBD1 (6 bases). Germline V gene sequence: CDR1 LGHDT, CDR2 YNNKEL (reference sequence). The V and J ends lost 0 bases and 10 bases respectively, with 16 bases between them. The CDR3 contains 15 residues. The CDR3 sequence is CASSQEGQGQWEQFF. The CDR3 DNA sequence: TGTGCCAGCAGCCAAGAGGGGCAGGGGCAATGGGAGCAGTTCTTC.